This T cell receptor beta chain is drawn from a study of shared clonotypes between healthy human individuals. Broader study findings: Estimated richness was generally greater in naive than memory subsets.

Note on this clone: Its antigen is unidentified.

The genomic DNA of each subset was split evenly across several immunoSEQ plates. Produced via immunoSEQ multiplex PCR; TCRdb's table is partial and in-frame only. The sample comprises around 2.1 million clones, almost 96% of which are singletons, and around 0.13% rests with the top ten. Germline assignment: CDR1 ENHRY and CDR2 SYGVKD. The CDR3 is 16 residues long. The ends were cut back, 6 bases at V and 0 bases at J, with 15 bases in the middle. The sample comprised naive CD4+ T cells sorted from blood. Subset: CD45RA+ positively selected. The clonotype originates from a young man in good health. The chain combines TRBV10-3 with TRBJ1-5, with unresolved D. The CDR3 DNA is TGTGCCATCAGCAGTCCACTTGAGGGTAGCAATCAGCCCCAGCATTTT. Amino acid sequence: CAISSPLEGSNQPQHF.